This TCR beta chain comes out of a study of T cells after posttransplantation cyclophosphamide. Generated by immunoSEQ multiplex PCR, the TCRdb table keeps only in-frame clones and is missing some. Observed in the sample are about 30,000 clones, none of them singletons. The related graft donor's blood sample was taken on the day of bone marrow donation. The V gene's germline CDR1 is LNHDA and CDR2 SQIVND (reference sequence). Deletions cut 11 bases from V and 0 bases from J, with 5 bases between. This CDR3 is built from 12 residues. Ten or more counts support this clone. Its specificity is unknown. Study results and caveats: Recipient CMV seropositivity and CMV reactivation strongly tracked TRB clonality. Blood and skin or GI T cell repertoires showed limited TRB overlap. Later post-transplant blood repertoires were often dominated by donor CD8+ memory clones.

The source material was PBMCs. This sequence originates from a woman aged 60-75 years in good health, CMV-negative, and a related stem cell transplant donor. The V gene is TRBV19, the J gene TRBJ2-6; possibly TRBD1 for D (5 bases). CDR3 loop: CAGASGANVLTF. CDR3 sequence (DNA): TGTGCCGGGGCCTCTGGGGCCAACGTCCTGACTTTC.